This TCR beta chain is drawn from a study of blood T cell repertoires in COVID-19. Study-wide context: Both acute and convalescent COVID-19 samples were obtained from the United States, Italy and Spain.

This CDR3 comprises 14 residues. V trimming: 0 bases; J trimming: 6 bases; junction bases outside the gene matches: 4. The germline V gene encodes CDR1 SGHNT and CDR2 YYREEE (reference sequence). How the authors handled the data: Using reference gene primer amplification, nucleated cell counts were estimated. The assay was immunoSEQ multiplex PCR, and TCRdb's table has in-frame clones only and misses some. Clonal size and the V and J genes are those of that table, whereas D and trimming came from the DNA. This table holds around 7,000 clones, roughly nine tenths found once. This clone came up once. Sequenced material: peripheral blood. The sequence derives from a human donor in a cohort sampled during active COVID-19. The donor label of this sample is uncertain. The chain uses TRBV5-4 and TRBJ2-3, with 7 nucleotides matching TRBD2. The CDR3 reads CASSLVAGADTQYF. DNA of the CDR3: TGTGCCAGCAGCTTGGTCGCGGGAGCCGATACGCAGTATTTT.